This is a list of T cell receptor beta chains from one sample in a study of cytomegalovirus exposure and HLA in healthy donors. Sequencing used immunoSEQ multiplex PCR; TCRdb keeps in-frame clones, though not all of them. The repertoire holds 170,000 or so clones, roughly 80% seen once, with around 4.8% in the top ten. What was sequenced was PBMCs. These receptors all stem from a man between 18 and 35 years old in good health and CMV-seronegative. Both conserved end residues are part of each CDR3. D genes are given only for firm matches.

d_call,j_call,v_call,cdr3_aa
TRBD2,TRBJ2-1,TRBV7-6,CASSLGAGSGRGYNEQFF
-,TRBJ1-4,TRBV9,CASSETDRPSGEKLFF
TRBD2,TRBJ2-7,TRBV10-3,CAISVLAGAAYEQYF
TRBD1,TRBJ1-1,TRBV5-1,CASSQRDRGDTEAFF
-,TRBJ2-3,TRBV7-2,CASSLLGVSTDTQYF
-,TRBJ1-1,TRBV25-1,CASSEFGAGAEAFF
-,TRBJ1-4,TRBV6-1,CASSDRQGIFATNEKLFF
-,TRBJ2-4,TRBV28,CASSSGDFQYF
-,TRBJ2-1,TRBV7-9,CASSSGTQYNEQFF
TRBD1,TRBJ2-7,TRBV5-4,CASSRQGSYEQYF
-,TRBJ1-5,TRBV19,CASSEGFINQPQHF
TRBD2,TRBJ2-1,TRBV5-1,CASSVLAGEIRNEQFF
TRBD1,TRBJ2-7,TRBV6-5,CASSLGTEPYEQYF
-,TRBJ1-1,TRBV10-3,CAISEPHRRNTEAFF
-,TRBJ1-1,TRBV9,CASSVGGYTEAFF
-,TRBJ2-7,TRBV7-6,CASSLDHGSSYEQYF
-,TRBJ1-5,TRBV6-1,CASSAGVSNQPQHF
TRBD1,TRBJ1-1,TRBV4-1,CASSQKTGVGKAEAFF
-,TRBJ1-1,TRBV27,CASSLSREKNTEAFF
-,TRBJ1-2,TRBV6-5,CASSYSFGGYTF
-,TRBJ1-1,TRBV13,CASNPLPGVVVTEAFF
-,TRBJ2-1,TRBV13,CASSLQGSLNEQFF
TRBD2,TRBJ2-7,TRBV25-1,CASSESGRAYEQYF
-,TRBJ1-2,TRBV29-1,CSGLKTGQGSGYTF
TRBD1,TRBJ2-7,TRBV18,CASSPPGGRSSYEQYF
-,TRBJ2-5,TRBV6-1,CAVKAGAYF
-,TRBJ1-2,TRBV28,CASSIDRSPHPQYGYTF
TRBD1,TRBJ2-7,TRBV18,CASSPSRGSIYEQYF
-,TRBJ1-2,TRBV19,CASSPGGAGYTF
-,TRBJ2-5,TRBV4-2,CASSQDLAGVQETQYF
TRBD2,TRBJ2-4,TRBV7-8,CASSLIAGAKNIQYF
-,TRBJ1-1,TRBV28,CASLGDTEAFF
TRBD1,TRBJ1-4,TRBV6-5,CASRHDRGGNEKLFF
-,TRBJ2-2,TRBV2,CASSPGANTGELFF
-,TRBJ2-3,TRBV4-3,CASSQDIADTQYF
-,TRBJ2-1,TRBV14,CASSPYTIYNEQFF
-,TRBJ1-1,TRBV6-5,CATRRQALGEAFF
-,TRBJ1-5,TRBV5-8,CASSADSLGQPQHF
-,TRBJ2-1,TRBV29-1,CSDDKLDNEQFF
TRBD1,TRBJ2-7,TRBV29-1,CSVEGAGQGAYEQYF
TRBD1,TRBJ1-1,TRBV28,CASSLRTGGFAEAFF